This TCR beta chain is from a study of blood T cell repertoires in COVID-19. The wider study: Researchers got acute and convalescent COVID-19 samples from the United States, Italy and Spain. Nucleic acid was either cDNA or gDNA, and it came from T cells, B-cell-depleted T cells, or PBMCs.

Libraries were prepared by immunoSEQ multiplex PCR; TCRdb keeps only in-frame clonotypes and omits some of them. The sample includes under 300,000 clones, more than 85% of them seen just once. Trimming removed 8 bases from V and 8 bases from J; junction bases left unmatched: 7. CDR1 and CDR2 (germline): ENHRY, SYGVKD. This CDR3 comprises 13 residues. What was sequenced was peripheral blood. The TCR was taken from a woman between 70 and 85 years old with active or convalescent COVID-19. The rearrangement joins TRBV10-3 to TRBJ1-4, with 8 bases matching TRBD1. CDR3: CAIGTGFGEKLFF. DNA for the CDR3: TGTGCCATCGGGACAGGATTCGGGGAAAAACTGTTTTTT.